This TCR beta chain was documented in a study of blood T cell repertoires in COVID-19. Study as a whole: Whether acute or convalescent, the COVID-19 samples came from the United States, Italy and Spain.

The V and J ends lost 3 bases and 4 bases, in that order; junction bases with no gene match: 2. CDR3 length equals 14 residues. The germline gives CDR1 LGHNT, CDR2 FRNRAP. Original analysis: Reference gene primer amplification yielded estimated nucleated cell counts. Generated by immunoSEQ multiplex PCR, the TCRdb table keeps only in-frame clones and is missing some. The D gene and trimming were derived from the DNA, and the V and J assignments and clone size from that table. The data contain over 25,000 clones, around 80% of them singletons. This TCR was sampled from a woman aged 80 or over with acute or convalescent COVID-19. The V and J genes are TRBV12-5 and TRBJ1-4; 7 positions match TRBD1. The sequencing sample was made of peripheral blood. The CDR3 loop is CASGFGQVNEKLFF. As DNA, the CDR3 is TGTGCTAGTGGTTTCGGACAGGTTAATGAAAAACTGTTTTTT.